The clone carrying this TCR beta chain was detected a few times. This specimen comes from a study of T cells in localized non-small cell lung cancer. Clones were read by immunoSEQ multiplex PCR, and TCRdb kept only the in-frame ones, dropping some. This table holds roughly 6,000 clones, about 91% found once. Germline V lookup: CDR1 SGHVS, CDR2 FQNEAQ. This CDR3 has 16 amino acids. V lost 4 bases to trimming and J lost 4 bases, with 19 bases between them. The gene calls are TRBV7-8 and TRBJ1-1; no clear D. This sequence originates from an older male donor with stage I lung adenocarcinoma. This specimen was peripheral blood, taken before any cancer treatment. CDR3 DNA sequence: TGTGCCAGCAGCTATACAATTGGGCAGACGCGCACTGAAGCTTTCTTT. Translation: CASSYTIGQTRTEAFF.